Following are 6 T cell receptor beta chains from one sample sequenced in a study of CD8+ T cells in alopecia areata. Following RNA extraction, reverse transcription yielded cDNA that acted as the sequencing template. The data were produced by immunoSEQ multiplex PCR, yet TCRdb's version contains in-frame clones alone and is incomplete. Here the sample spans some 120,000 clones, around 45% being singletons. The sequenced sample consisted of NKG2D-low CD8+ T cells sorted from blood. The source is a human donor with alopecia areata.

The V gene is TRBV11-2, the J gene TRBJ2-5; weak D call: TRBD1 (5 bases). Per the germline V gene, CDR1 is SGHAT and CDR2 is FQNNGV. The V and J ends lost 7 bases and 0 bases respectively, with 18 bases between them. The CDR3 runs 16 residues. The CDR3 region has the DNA TGTGCCAGCACCCAAGGGGTAGGAGAGTACCAAGAGACCCAGTACTTC. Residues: CASTQGVGEYQETQYF.

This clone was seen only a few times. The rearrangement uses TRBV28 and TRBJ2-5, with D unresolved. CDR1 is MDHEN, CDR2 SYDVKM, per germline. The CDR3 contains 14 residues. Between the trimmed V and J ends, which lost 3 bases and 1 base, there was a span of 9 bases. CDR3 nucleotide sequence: TGTGCCAGCAGTTTCGAAGGGATCCAAGAGACCCAGTACTTC. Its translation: CASSFEGIQETQYF.

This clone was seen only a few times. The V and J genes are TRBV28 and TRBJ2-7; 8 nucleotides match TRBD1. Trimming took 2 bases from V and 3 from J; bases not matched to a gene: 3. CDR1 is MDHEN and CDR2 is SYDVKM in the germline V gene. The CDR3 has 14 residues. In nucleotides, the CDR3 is TGTGCCAGCAGTTTAGGAACAGGGGGCTACGAGCAGTACTTC. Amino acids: CASSLGTGGYEQYF.

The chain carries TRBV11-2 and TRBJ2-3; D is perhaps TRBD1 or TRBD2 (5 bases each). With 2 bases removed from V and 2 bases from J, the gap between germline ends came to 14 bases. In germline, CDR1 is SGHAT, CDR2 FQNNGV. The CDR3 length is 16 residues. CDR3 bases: TGTGCCAGCAGCTTAAAGGGACGACTACCCACAGATACGCAGTATTTT. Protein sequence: CASSLKGRLPTDTQYF. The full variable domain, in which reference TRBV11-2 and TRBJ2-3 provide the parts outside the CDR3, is EAGVAQSPRYKIIEKRQSVAFWCNPISGHATLYWYQQILGQGPKLLIQFQNNGVVDDSQLPKDRFSAERLKGVDSTLKIQPAKLEDSAVYLCASSLKGRLPTDTQYFGPGTRLTVL.

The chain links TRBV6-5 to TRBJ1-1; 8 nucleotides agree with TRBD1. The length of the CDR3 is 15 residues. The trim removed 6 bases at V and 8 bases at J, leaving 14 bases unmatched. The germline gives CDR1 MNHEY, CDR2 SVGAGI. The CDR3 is CASRAGTGDKEEAFF. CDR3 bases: TGTGCCAGCAGAGCCGGGACAGGAGACAAAGAAGAAGCTTTCTTT.

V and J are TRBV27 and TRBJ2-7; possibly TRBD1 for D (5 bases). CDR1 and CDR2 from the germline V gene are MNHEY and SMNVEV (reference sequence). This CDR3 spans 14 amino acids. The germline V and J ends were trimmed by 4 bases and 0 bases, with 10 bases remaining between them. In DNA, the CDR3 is TGTGCCAGCAGTTCCTCGGACAACTCCTACGAGCAGTACTTC. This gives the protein CASSSSDNSYEQYF.